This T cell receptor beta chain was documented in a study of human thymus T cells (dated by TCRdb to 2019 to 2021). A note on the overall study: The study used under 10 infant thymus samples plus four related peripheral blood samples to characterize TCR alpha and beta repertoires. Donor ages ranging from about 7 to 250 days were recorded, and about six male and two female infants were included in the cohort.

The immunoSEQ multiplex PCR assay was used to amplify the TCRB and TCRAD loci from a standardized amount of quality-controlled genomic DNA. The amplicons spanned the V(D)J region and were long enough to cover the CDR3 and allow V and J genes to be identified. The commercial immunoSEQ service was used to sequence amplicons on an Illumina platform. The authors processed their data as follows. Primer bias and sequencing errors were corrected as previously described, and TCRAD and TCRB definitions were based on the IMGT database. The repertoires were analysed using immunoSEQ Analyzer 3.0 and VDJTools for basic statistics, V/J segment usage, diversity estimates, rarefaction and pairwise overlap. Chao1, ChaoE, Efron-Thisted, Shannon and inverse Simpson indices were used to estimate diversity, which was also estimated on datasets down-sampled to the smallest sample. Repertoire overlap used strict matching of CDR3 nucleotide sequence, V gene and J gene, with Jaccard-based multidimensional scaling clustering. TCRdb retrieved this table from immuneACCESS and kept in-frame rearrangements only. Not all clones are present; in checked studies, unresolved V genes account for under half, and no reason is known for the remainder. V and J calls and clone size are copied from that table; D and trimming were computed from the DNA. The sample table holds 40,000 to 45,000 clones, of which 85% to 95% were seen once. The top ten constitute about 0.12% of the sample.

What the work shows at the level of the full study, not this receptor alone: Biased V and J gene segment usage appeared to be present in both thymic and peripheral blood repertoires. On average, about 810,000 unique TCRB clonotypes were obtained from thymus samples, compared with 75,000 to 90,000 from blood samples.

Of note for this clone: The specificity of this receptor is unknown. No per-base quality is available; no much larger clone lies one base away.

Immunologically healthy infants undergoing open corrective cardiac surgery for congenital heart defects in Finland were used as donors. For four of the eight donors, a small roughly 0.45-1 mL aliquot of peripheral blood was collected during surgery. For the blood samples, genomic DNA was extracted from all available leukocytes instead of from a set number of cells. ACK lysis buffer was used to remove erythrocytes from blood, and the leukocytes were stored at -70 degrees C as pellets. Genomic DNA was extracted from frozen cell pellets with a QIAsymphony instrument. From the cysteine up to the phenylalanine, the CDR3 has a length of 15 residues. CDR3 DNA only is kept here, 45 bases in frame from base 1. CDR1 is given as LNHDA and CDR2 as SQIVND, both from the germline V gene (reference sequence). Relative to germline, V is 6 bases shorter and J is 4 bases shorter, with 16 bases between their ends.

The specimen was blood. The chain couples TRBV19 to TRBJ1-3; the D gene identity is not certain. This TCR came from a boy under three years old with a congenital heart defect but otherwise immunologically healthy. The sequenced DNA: TGTGCCAGTAGCCCCCCGCCAGACGAGGGAAACACCATATATTTT. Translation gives CASSPPPDEGNTIYF.